Detailed here is one TCR beta chain. The target antigen is unknown. Reverse transcription of roughly 0.5 to 1 ug RNA was carried out with random hexamers. TCRdb fed the immunoSEQ multiplex PCR reads into MiXCR, producing one record per CDR3 protein. Altogether around 200,000 distinct CDR3 sequences are present, 85% to 95% being singletons, with the ten largest covering roughly 0.1%. Deletions cut 4 bases from V and 0 bases from J, with 9 bases between. Germline V gives CDR1 SQVTM, CDR2 ANQGSEA. The CDR3 consists of 13 residues. This sample stems from a study of CD8 T cells in Susac syndrome. Study results and caveats: It was acknowledged in the study that its TCR sequencing and HLA analysis involved a relatively small number of individuals.

Peripheral blood CD8+ and CD4+ T cells were profiled by TCR beta sequencing. This clonotype was sampled from a human donor in good health. Material for sequencing was CD4+ T cells from PBMCs. The chain couples TRBV29-1 to TRBJ1-2; no firm D call. CDR3 nucleotide sequence: TGCAGCGTTGTCGGGCCAACTAACTATGGCTACACCTTC. Its protein product is CSVVGPTNYGYTF.